This TCR beta chain appears in the sequencing data of a study of T cell responses to AZD1222 COVID-19 vaccine. Whole-study findings and limits: The study found Spike-specific TCR breadth and depth rose after two AZD1222 doses.

This clone was observed a single time. Its antigen is not known. Trimming removed 8 bases from V and 4 bases from J; junction bases left unmatched: 9. CDR1 and CDR2 from the germline V gene are LNHDA and SQIVND (reference sequence). The CDR3 has 14 residues. Clones were sequenced by immunoSEQ multiplex PCR, and TCRdb holds only the in-frame ones, with some missing. The sample has approximately 150,000 clones, about 93% seen once; the top ten hold 5% to 6.5%. The material was peripheral blood, obtained on day 0 of AZD1222 vaccination. This clonotype originated in an adult in good health. J is TRBJ1-2 and V is TRBV19; 8 nucleotides align to TRBD1. Here the CDR3 reads CASWGQDEFYGYTF. CDR3 nucleotides: TGTGCCAGTTGGGGACAGGACGAATTCTATGGCTACACCTTC.